These 27 T cell receptor beta chains came from one sample sequenced in a study of blood T cell repertoires in COVID-19. This table comes from immunoSEQ multiplex PCR, and its TCRdb copy is limited to in-frame clones, with some not included. The sample yields around 400,000 clones, roughly four fifths seen once. The sample comprised PBMCs or T cells enriched from blood (not recorded which). Receptor source: a woman aged 45 to 65 who had recovered from COVID-19.

The chain couples TRBV7-8 to TRBJ2-2, with D tentatively TRBD1 (6 bases). V lost 5 bases to trimming and J lost 0 bases, with 10 bases between them. CDR3 length equals 15 residues. CDR1 SGHVS and CDR2 FQNEAQ come from the germline V gene. Written as DNA, the CDR3 is TGTGCCAGCAGCGACCAGGGGACGAACACCGGGGAGCTGTTTTTT. Protein product: CASSDQGTNTGELFF.

This clone was counted a single time. The V and J genes are TRBV27 and TRBJ2-3, with 9 bases that match TRBD2. V lost 5 bases, J lost 0 bases, and 15 bases stayed unmatched. CDR1 is MNHEY and CDR2 is SMNVEV in the germline V gene (reference sequence). The CDR3 has 19 residues. DNA of the CDR3: TGTGCCAGCAGTCGAACTAGCGGGCCGACCACGAGGAGCACAGATACGCAGTATTTT. Residues: CASSRTSGPTTRSTDTQYF.

The gene calls are TRBV4-3 and TRBJ2-3, with 8 bases aligning to TRBD1. The CDR3 length is 15 residues. Germline CDR1 LGHNA, CDR2 YSLEER. V dropped 0 bases and J dropped 6; count of bases not matched to a gene: 5. The CDR3 protein is CASSQDSQGVDTQYF. The CDR3, as DNA: TGCGCCAGCAGCCAAGACTCACAGGGGGTCGATACGCAGTATTTT.

This chain links TRBV5-5 with TRBJ2-2, with 7 nucleotides matching TRBD1. V shed 4 bases and J 4 bases; nucleotides not matched to a gene: 13. CDR1 SGHKS and CDR2 YYEKEE come from the germline V gene (reference sequence). The CDR3 extends over 17 amino acids. The CDR3 DNA is TGTGCCAGCAGCCATGGGGTCCGGGACAGAGGCACCGGGGAGCTGTTTTTT. Translation: CASSHGVRDRGTGELFF. Full variable domain (remainder filled in from reference TRBV5-5 and TRBJ2-2): DAGVTQSPTHLIKTRGQQVTLRCSPISGHKSVSWYQQVLGQGPQFIFQYYEKEERGRGNFPDRFSARQFPNYSSELNVNALLLGDSALYLCASSHGVRDRGTGELFFGEGSRLTVL.

The genes are TRBV9 and TRBJ1-3, with D possibly TRBD1 on 5 matching bases. The germline CDR1 and CDR2 sequences are SGDLS and YYNGEE. The CDR3 runs to 18 residues. V lost 3 bases, J lost 0 bases, and 19 bases lay in between. CDR3 residues: CASSATRNLQASGNTIYF. Here the CDR3 DNA reads TGTGCCAGCAGCGCCACCAGGAACCTACAGGCCTCTGGAAACACCATATATTTT.

The rearrangement joins TRBV11-1 to TRBJ1-6; 8 positions agree with TRBD1. After removal of 3 bases from V and 5 bases from J, the junction contained 3 bases not matched to a gene. In germline, CDR1 is SGHAT, CDR2 FQDESV (reference sequence). CDR3 length: 15 residues. CDR3 DNA sequence: TGTGCCAGCAGCTTTGGGACAGGAAATAATTCACCCCTCCACTTT. Amino acids: CASSFGTGNNSPLHF.

The V and J genes are TRBV13 and TRBJ1-6, with 7 bases identical to TRBD1. Germline CDR1 reads PRHDT; CDR2 reads FYEKMQ (reference sequence). The V segment lost 5 bases and the J segment 5 bases; nucleotides outside the gene matches: 6. CDR3 length equals 15 residues. Here the CDR3 reads CASSKDRTNNSPLHF. CDR3 sequence (DNA): TGTGCCAGCAGCAAGGACAGGACGAATAATTCACCCCTCCACTTT.

This clone is a singleton in its sample. V is TRBV5-1 and J is TRBJ2-1, with D possibly matching TRBD2 (7 bases). Germline CDR1 and CDR2: SGHRS and YFSETQ. The CDR3 extends over 17 amino acids. Trimming left V 1 base short and J 4 bases short, with 18 bases between. CDR3 amino acids: CASSLFAGAVSYNEQFF. CDR3 in DNA: TGCGCCAGCAGCTTGTTCGCGGGGGCTGTAAGTTACAATGAGCAGTTCTTC.

The V call is TRBV27, the J call TRBJ2-7, with D maybe TRBD2 (6 bases). This CDR3 is 17 amino acids long. Per the germline V gene, CDR1 is MNHEY and CDR2 is SMNVEV (reference sequence). Trimming pared 4 bases from V and 0 bases from J, leaving 19 bases between. The CDR3 DNA is TGTGCCAGCAGTTCCCCATTGGGTCTCGGGGGCTCCTACGAGCAGTACTTC. Residues: CASSSPLGLGGSYEQYF.

The chain links TRBV29-1 to TRBJ2-3; D perhaps matches TRBD2 (6 bases). Per the germline V gene, CDR1 is SQVTM and CDR2 is ANQGSEA. The CDR3 length is 14 residues. Trimming shortened V by 8 bases and J by 2 bases, and 17 bases separated the two germline ends. The CDR3 region is CSSRLAVTTDTQYF. The CDR3 bases are TGCAGCTCCCGTTTAGCGGTTACCACAGATACGCAGTATTTT.

In DNA, the CDR3 is TGTGCCAGCAGTCCCCGACTAGCGGGAGAACCATCTGATACGCAGTATTTT. Residues: CASSPRLAGEPSDTQYF. This chain joins TRBV6-2 or TRBV6-3 and TRBJ2-3, with 12 bases aligning to TRBD2. J was trimmed by 6 bases and V by 5 bases; bases with no gene match: 12. Germline V gene lookup returns CDR1 MNHEY and CDR2 SVGEGT. The CDR3 consists of 17 residues.

The rearrangement links TRBV11-3 to TRBJ2-7; 7 bases are a match to TRBD1. J lost 2 bases, V lost 1 base, and 11 bases had no gene match. The CDR3 covers 17 residues. Germline-derived CDR1 and CDR2 are SGHNT and YENEEA. The DNA of the CDR3 is TGTGCCAGCAGCTTAGGGGAGAGGACAGGATCTACCTACGAGCAGTACTTC. This encodes CASSLGERTGSTYEQYF.

The chain employs TRBV25-1 and TRBJ1-6; D gene ambiguous. CDR1 is MGHDK and CDR2 is SYGVNS in the germline V gene. CDR3 length equals 13 residues. V was cut by 5 bases and J by 10 bases, with 12 bases left in between. CDR3 residues: CASSWREESPLHF. CDR3 in DNA: TGTGCCAGCAGTTGGCGGGAAGAATCACCCCTCCACTTT.

This clone came up once. J is TRBJ1-2 and V is TRBV30, with 9 positions matching TRBD1. Germline CDR1 reads GTSNPN; CDR2 reads SVGIG (reference sequence). Trimming at V came to 4 bases and at J to 5 bases, leaving 5 bases not matched to a gene. This CDR3 has 13 amino acids. CDR3 in amino acids: CAWTKGQGYGYTF. CDR3 DNA: TGTGCCTGGACCAAAGGACAGGGGTATGGCTACACCTTC.

V is TRBV6-5 and J is TRBJ2-1, with 9 bases matching TRBD1. This CDR3 region has 14 residues. Germline V lookup: CDR1 MNHEY, CDR2 SVGAGI. J lost 5 bases, V lost 5 bases, and 4 bases had no gene match. CDR3 nucleotide sequence: TGTGCCAGCAGTACAGGGGGCGAGGACAATGAGCAGTTCTTC. Translation gives CASSTGGEDNEQFF.

This chain links TRBV6-5 with TRBJ1-3, with TRBD1 as a possible D gene (5 bases). Trimming pared 7 bases from V and 0 bases from J, leaving 13 bases between. This CDR3 contains 15 residues. CDR1 is MNHEY and CDR2 is SVGAGI in the germline V gene. CDR3 coding DNA: TGTGCCAGCACCCCCACAGGACACTCTGGAAACACCATATATTTT. Encoded protein: CASTPTGHSGNTIYF.

In its sample, this clone was seen a few times. The rearrangement links TRBV4-2 to TRBJ2-1, with 15 bases fitting TRBD2. CDR3 length: 19 amino acids. The germline CDR1 and CDR2 sequences are LGHNA and YNFKEQ. The J segment lost 2 bases and the V segment lost 0 bases, leaving 5 bases of the junction unmatched. The CDR3 DNA is TGTGCCAGCAGCCAAGAGGGGACTAGCGGGAGGTTGACCTACAATGAGCAGTTCTTC. It yields the protein CASSQEGTSGRLTYNEQFF.

The rearrangement joins TRBV6-1 to TRBJ1-4; a weak D match, TRBD1 (5 bases). The CDR3 contains 15 residues. V was trimmed by 3 bases and J by 5 bases, leaving 13 bases between them. Germline CDR1 MNHNS, CDR2 SASEGT. The CDR3 nucleotides read TGTGCCAGCAGTGAGGTGGACAACCTCAATGAAAAACTGTTTTTT. Its protein is CASSEVDNLNEKLFF.

The V gene is TRBV5-6, the J gene TRBJ1-1; no definite D call. CDR1 and CDR2 (germline): SGHDT, YYEEEE. CDR3 size: 15 residues. V lost 4 bases to trimming and J lost 3 bases, with 16 bases between them. The CDR3 reads CASSTSRTGYTEAFF. The CDR3 nucleotides are TGTGCCAGCAGCACCTCCAGGACGGGGTACACTGAAGCTTTCTTT.

V is TRBV5-6 and J is TRBJ2-7; D may be TRBD1 (6 bases). CDR1 SGHDT and CDR2 YYEEEE come from the germline V gene. The CDR3 consists of 16 residues. V lost 0 bases to trimming and J lost 3 bases, with 16 bases between them. The CDR3 nucleotides are TGTGCCAGCAGCTTGGGGTGGGGGCAGGGAAGCTACGAGCAGTACTTC. Translated: CASSLGWGQGSYEQYF.

CDR3 in DNA: TGCAGCGTTGAACGCTCCAGCGGGGGGGCCGGAGAGACCCAGTACTTC. Its translation: CSVERSSGGAGETQYF. V usage is TRBV29-1 and J usage is TRBJ2-5; TRBD2 matches 10 bases. The length of the CDR3 is 16 residues. J was trimmed by 4 bases and V by 2 bases; bases with no gene match: 10. Germline lookup yields CDR1 SQVTM and CDR2 ANQGSEA.

The rearrangement links TRBV4-3 to TRBJ2-7; a weak D match, TRBD2 (5 bases). The V gene's germline CDR1 is LGHNA and CDR2 YSLEER. The CDR3 runs to 15 residues. The germline V and J ends were trimmed by 2 bases and 1 base, with 12 bases remaining between them. The CDR3 DNA follows: TGCGCCAGCAGCCAATCCAGCGGAGCTTCCTACGAGCAGTACTTC. Translating gives CASSQSSGASYEQYF.

The J gene is TRBJ2-2, the V gene TRBV7-2, with TRBD2 identical over 7 bases. Germline V gene sequence: CDR1 SGHTA, CDR2 FQGNSA. Losses at the gene ends were 0 bases for V and 8 bases for J; bases not matched to a gene: 15. The CDR3 has 18 residues. The CDR3 loop reads CASSLALRTSRIWGELFF. CDR3 in DNA: TGTGCCAGCAGCTTAGCGCTACGGACTAGTCGGATTTGGGGGGAGCTGTTTTTT.

The chain recombines TRBV7-8 with TRBJ1-2; perhaps TRBD1 as D (6 bases). The germline V gene encodes CDR1 SGHVS and CDR2 FQNEAQ. Deletions cut 6 bases from V and 2 bases from J, with 13 bases between. This CDR3 contains 14 residues. The CDR3 is CASSRTASNYGYTF. Written as DNA, the CDR3 is TGTGCCAGCAGTCGGACAGCCTCGAACTATGGCTACACCTTC. The entire variable domain, with the rest obtained from reference TRBV7-8 and TRBJ1-2, is as follows: GAGVSQSPRYKVAKRGQDVALRCDPISGHVSLFWYQQALGQGPEFLTYFQNEAQLDKSGLPSDRFFAERPEGSVSTLKIQRTQQEDSAVYLCASSRTASNYGYTFGSGTRLTVV.

The V and J genes are TRBV27 and TRBJ2-2; 10 bases fit TRBD1. The CDR3 runs 16 residues. Per germline, CDR1 MNHEY and CDR2 SMNVEV (reference sequence). V was clipped by 5 bases and J by 3 bases; unmatched bases: 6. CDR3 nucleotide sequence: TGTGCCAGCAGTCAGACCGGGACAGGGGACACCGGGGAGCTGTTTTTT. Protein: CASSQTGTGDTGELFF.

This chain connects TRBV9 to TRBJ2-7; 10 bases agree with TRBD1. Germline lookup yields CDR1 SGDLS and CDR2 YYNGEE. This CDR3 is built from 17 residues. Trimming took 4 bases from V and 0 from J; bases not matched to a gene: 10. CDR3 coding DNA: TGTGCCAGCAGCCCCGGAGCCGGGACAGGGGTCTCCTACGAGCAGTACTTC. It yields the protein CASSPGAGTGVSYEQYF.

The rearrangement uses TRBV30 and TRBJ1-5; TRBD1 aligns across 10 bases. Germline CDR1 GTSNPN, CDR2 SVGIG (reference sequence). This CDR3 has 19 residues. Trimming took 3 bases from V and 5 from J; bases not matched to a gene: 19. CDR3 bases: TGTGCCTGGAGGGACACTGGGACAGGGGTACGACTGACCGATCAGCCCCAGCATTTT. Translated: CAWRDTGTGVRLTDQPQHF.